Below, one TCR beta chain is given with its context. Recruitment covered about two dozen US areas and drew participants whose ages spanned roughly 18 to 89 years. Participants reported their clinical history, and cohort assignment relied on those reports. The sample belongs to a study of blood T cell repertoires in COVID-19. Overall study: Sources were T cells, B-cell-depleted T cells, or PBMCs; the material itself was cDNA or gDNA.

The germline CDR1 and CDR2 sequences are SQVTM and ANQGSEA. CDR3 length: 14 residues. V dropped 8 bases and J dropped 6; count of bases not matched to a gene: 8. As processed by the authors: Reference gene primer amplification in the assay estimated nucleated cell counts. Data came from immunoSEQ multiplex PCR; TCRdb stores just in-frame clones and leaves some out. V and J calls plus clone size are reproduced from that table; the DNA served to infer D and trimming. There are 150,000 to 200,000 clones in the sample; about 88% occur only once, and 1% to 1.5% lies in the top ten. Input material: PBMCs or T cells enriched from blood (not recorded which). This receptor was obtained from a human donor with acute COVID-19. The donor label of this sample is uncertain. The V gene is TRBV29-1, the J gene TRBJ1-5; 12 nucleotides align to TRBD1. The CDR3, as DNA: TGCAGCCTGATCCGGGACAGGGGGCTTCAGCCCCAGCATTTT. Residues: CSLIRDRGLQPQHF.